Listed below are T cell receptor beta chains from one sample, sequenced in a study of memory CD4+ T cells and cytomegalovirus serostatus. Here immunoSEQ multiplex PCR was the method, and the copy in TCRdb shows in-frame clones only, minus some. The sample consists of fewer than 50,000 clones, about 80% of them appearing once. Sequenced sample: memory CD4+ T cells from blood. Source of these receptors: an adult in good health and CMV-seropositive. Both conserved end residues are part of each CDR3. A D gene is named only where the DNA matches it firmly. Clone size is shown for a subset of rows, as once, few, many or a class of expanded clone.

clone_size: NA
v_call: TRBV19
d_call: NA
j_call: TRBJ1-5
cdr3_aa: CASSIMGGNQPQHF
cdr3_nt: TGTGCCAGTAGTATAATGGGCGGCAATCAGCCCCAGCATTTT

clone_size: NA
v_call: TRBV7-2
d_call: NA
j_call: TRBJ2-1
cdr3_aa: CASSLAFSSYNEQFF
cdr3_nt: TGTGCCAGCAGCTTAGCGTTCAGCTCCTACAATGAGCAGTTCTTC

clone_size: NA
v_call: TRBV12-5
d_call: NA
j_call: TRBJ1-1
cdr3_aa: CASAKTPGGEAFF
cdr3_nt: TGTGCTAGTGCCAAGACCCCCGGGGGTGAAGCTTTCTTT

clone_size: NA
v_call: TRBV7-3
d_call: NA
j_call: TRBJ1-2
cdr3_aa: CASSLGAEYGYTF
cdr3_nt: TGTGCCAGCAGCCTAGGGGCCGAATATGGCTACACCTTC

clone_size: NA
v_call: TRBV5-4
d_call: TRBD1
j_call: TRBJ2-5
cdr3_aa: CASSFDRASATQYF
cdr3_nt: TGTGCCAGCAGCTTCGACAGGGCGTCGGCGACCCAGTACTTC

clone_size: NA
v_call: TRBV5-1
d_call: NA
j_call: TRBJ1-2
cdr3_aa: CASSLSGEGYTF
cdr3_nt: TGCGCCAGCAGCTTGAGTGGGGAAGGCTACACCTTC

clone_size: NA
v_call: TRBV4-2
d_call: NA
j_call: TRBJ2-5
cdr3_aa: CASSQRRDQETQYF
cdr3_nt: TGTGCCAGCAGCCAGAGGAGGGACCAAGAGACCCAGTACTTC

clone_size: NA
v_call: TRBV28
d_call: NA
j_call: TRBJ2-7
cdr3_aa: CASRSGSLSYEQYF
cdr3_nt: TGTGCCAGTCGAAGCGGGTCTTTATCCTACGAGCAGTACTTC

clone_size: NA
v_call: TRBV2
d_call: NA
j_call: TRBJ1-2
cdr3_aa: CASIVGAKANYGYTF
cdr3_nt: TGTGCCAGCATCGTAGGGGCAAAAGCTAACTATGGCTACACCTTC

clone_size: NA
v_call: TRBV7-6
d_call: TRBD2
j_call: TRBJ2-1
cdr3_aa: CASSPASAGGPLEQFF
cdr3_nt: TGTGCCAGCAGCCCCGCGTCGGCGGGAGGGCCACTTGAGCAGTTCTTC

clone_size: NA
v_call: TRBV19
d_call: TRBD2
j_call: TRBJ2-1
cdr3_aa: CASSDLGGSGRAGNEQFF
cdr3_nt: TGTGCCAGTAGTGACCTCGGCGGTAGCGGGAGGGCGGGTAATGAGCAGTTCTTC

clone_size: NA
v_call: TRBV6-5
d_call: NA
j_call: TRBJ1-1
cdr3_aa: CASSLVKNTEAFF
cdr3_nt: TGTGCCAGCAGCCTGGTCAAGAACACTGAAGCTTTCTTT

clone_size: once
v_call: TRBV6-1
d_call: NA
j_call: TRBJ2-3
cdr3_aa: CASSEYDWSGVTLDTQYF
cdr3_nt: TGTGCCAGCAGTGAATACGACTGGAGCGGCGTAACGCTGGATACGCAGTATTTT

clone_size: NA
v_call: TRBV29-1
d_call: TRBD1
j_call: TRBJ2-3
cdr3_aa: CSVRQGIRTDTQYF
cdr3_nt: TGCAGCGTTCGACAGGGGATAAGAACAGATACGCAGTATTTT

clone_size: NA
v_call: TRBV5-1
d_call: NA
j_call: TRBJ2-5
cdr3_aa: CASSLEGPAETQYF
cdr3_nt: TGCGCCAGCAGCTTGGAAGGGCCGGCAGAGACCCAGTACTTC

clone_size: few
v_call: TRBV19
d_call: NA
j_call: TRBJ1-1
cdr3_aa: CASSIGEGFTEAFF
cdr3_nt: TGTGCCAGTAGTATTGGGGAGGGTTTCACTGAAGCTTTCTTT